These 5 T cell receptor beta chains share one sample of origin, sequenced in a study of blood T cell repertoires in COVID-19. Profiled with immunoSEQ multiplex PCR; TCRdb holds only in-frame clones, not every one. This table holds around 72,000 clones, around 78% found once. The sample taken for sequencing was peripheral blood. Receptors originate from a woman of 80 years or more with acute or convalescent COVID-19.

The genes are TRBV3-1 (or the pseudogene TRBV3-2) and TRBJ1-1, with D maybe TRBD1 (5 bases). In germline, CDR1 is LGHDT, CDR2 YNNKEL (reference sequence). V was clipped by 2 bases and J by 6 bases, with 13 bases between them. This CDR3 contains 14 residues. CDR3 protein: CASSQKPGSAEAFF. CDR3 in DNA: TGTGCCAGCAGCCAAAAACCAGGGTCAGCTGAAGCTTTCTTT.

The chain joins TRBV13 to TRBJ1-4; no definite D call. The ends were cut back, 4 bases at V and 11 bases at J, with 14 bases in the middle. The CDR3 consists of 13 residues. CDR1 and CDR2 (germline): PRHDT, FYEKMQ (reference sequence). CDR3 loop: CASSSHSVSKLFF. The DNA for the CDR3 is TGTGCCAGCAGCTCGCACAGTGTCTCGAAACTGTTTTTT.

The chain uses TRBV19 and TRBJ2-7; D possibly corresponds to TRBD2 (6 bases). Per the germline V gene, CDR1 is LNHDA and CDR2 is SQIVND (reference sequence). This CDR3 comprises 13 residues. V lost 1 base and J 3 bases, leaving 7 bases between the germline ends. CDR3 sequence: CASSIGDFYEQYF. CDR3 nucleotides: TGTGCCAGTAGTATAGGGGACTTCTACGAGCAGTACTTC.

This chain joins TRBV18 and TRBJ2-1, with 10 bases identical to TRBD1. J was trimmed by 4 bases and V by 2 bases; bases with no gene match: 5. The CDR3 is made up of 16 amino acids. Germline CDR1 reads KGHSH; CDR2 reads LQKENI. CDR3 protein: CASSPGRDRGYNEQFF. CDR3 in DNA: TGTGCCAGCTCACCAGGTCGGGACAGGGGTTACAATGAGCAGTTCTTC.

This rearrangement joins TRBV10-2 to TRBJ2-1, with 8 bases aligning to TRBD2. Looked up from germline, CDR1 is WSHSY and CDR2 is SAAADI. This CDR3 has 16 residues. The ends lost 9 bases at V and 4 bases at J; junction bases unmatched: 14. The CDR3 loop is CASNSGSSGKYNEQFF. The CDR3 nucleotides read TGCGCCAGTAACTCCGGAAGTAGCGGGAAATACAATGAGCAGTTCTTC.